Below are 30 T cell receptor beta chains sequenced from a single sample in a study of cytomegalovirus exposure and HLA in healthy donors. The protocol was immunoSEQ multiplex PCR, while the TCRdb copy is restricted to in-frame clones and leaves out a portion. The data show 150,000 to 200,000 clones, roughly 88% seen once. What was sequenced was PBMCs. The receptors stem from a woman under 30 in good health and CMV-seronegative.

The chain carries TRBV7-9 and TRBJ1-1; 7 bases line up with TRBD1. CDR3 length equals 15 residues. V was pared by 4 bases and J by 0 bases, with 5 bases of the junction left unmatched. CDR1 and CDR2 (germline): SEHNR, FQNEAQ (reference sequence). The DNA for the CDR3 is TGTGCCAGCAGCTCATCACAGGGGTTGAACACTGAAGCTTTCTTT. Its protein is CASSSSQGLNTEAFF.

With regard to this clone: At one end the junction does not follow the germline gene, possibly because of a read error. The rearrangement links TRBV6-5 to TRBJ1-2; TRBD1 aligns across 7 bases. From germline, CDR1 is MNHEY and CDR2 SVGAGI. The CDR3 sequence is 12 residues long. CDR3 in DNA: TGTGCCAGCAGACCCCTCGGAGGGGGCTGCACCTTC. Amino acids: CASRPLGGGCTF.

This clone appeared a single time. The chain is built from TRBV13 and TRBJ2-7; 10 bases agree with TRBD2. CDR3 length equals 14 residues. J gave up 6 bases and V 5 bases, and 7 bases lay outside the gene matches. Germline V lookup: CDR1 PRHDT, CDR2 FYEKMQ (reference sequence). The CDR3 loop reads CASSESGGGSEQYF. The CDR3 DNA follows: TGTGCCAGCAGCGAAAGCGGGGGGGGGTCCGAGCAGTACTTC.

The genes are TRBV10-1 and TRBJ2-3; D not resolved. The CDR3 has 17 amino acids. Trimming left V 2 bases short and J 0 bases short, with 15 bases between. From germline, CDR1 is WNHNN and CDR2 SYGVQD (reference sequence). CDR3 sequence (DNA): TGCGCCAGCAGTGAGCCCGGAGAATTGTCTAGCACAGATACGCAGTATTTT. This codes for CASSEPGELSSTDTQYF.

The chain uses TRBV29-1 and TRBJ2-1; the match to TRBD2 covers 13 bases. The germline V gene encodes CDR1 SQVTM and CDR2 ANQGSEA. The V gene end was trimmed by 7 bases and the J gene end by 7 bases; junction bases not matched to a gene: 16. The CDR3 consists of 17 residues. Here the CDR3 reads CSAQTTSGGIGGNEQFF. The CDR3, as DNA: TGCAGCGCCCAGACGACTAGCGGGGGGATCGGGGGGAATGAGCAGTTCTTC.

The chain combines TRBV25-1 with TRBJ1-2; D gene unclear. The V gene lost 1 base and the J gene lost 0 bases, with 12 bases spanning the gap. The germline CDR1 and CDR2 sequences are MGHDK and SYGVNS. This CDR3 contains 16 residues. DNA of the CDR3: TGTGCCAGCAGTGAATCGCAGGAACACCCTAACTATGGCTACACCTTC. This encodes CASSESQEHPNYGYTF.

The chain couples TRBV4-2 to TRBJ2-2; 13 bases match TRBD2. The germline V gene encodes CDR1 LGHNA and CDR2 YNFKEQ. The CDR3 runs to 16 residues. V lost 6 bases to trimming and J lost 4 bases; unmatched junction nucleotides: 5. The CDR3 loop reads CASSGTSGVRTGELFF. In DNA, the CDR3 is TGTGCCAGCAGTGGGACTAGCGGGGTGCGCACCGGGGAGCTGTTTTTT.

The CDR3 loop reads CASSPTSGGGNEQFF. In nucleotides, the CDR3 is TGTGCCAGCAGCCCGACTAGCGGAGGGGGCAATGAGCAGTTCTTC. The chain combines TRBV5-4 with TRBJ2-1; 9 bases fit TRBD2. The CDR3 loop spans 15 amino acids. Unmatched junction bases numbered 8, after V lost 4 bases and J lost 6 bases. Germline assignment: CDR1 SGHNT and CDR2 YYREEE (reference sequence).

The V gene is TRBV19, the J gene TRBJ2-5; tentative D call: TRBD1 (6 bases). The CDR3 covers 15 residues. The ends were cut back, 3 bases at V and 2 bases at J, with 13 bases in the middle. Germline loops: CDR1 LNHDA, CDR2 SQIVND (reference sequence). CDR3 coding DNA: TGTGCCAGTAGTATGGCCGGGACAACACAAGAGACCCAGTACTTC. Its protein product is CASSMAGTTQETQYF. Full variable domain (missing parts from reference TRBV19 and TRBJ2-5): DGGITQSPKYLFRKEGQNVTLSCEQNLNHDAMYWYRQDPGQGLRLIYYSQIVNDFQKGDIAEGYSVSREKKESFPLTVTSAQKNPTAFYLCASSMAGTTQETQYFGPGTRLLVL.

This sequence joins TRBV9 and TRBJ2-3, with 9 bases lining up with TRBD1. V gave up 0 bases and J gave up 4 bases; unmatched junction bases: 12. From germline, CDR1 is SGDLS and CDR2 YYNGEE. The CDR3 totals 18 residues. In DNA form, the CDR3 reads TGTGCCAGCAGCGTAGATGGTATTATTACAGGGGGCCCAGATACGCAGTATTTT. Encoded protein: CASSVDGIITGGPDTQYF.

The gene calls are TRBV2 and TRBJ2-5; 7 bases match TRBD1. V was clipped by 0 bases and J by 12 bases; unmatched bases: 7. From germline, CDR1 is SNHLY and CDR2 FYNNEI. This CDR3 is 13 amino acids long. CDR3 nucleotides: TGTGCCAGCAGTGAAGCAGGGCAGGGGGTGAAGTACTTC. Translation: CASSEAGQGVKYF. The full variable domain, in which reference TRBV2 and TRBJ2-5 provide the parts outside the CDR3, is EPEVTQTPSHQVTQMGQEVILRCVPISNHLYFYWYRQILGQKVEFLVSFYNNEISEKSEIFDDQFSVERPDGSNFTLKIRSTKLEDSAMYFCASSEAGQGVKYFGPGTRLLVL.

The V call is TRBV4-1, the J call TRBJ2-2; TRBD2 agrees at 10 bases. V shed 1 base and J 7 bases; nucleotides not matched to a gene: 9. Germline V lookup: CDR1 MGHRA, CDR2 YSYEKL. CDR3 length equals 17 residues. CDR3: CASSQVRSSGSNGELFF. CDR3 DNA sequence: TGCGCCAGCAGCCAAGTTAGGTCTAGCGGGAGTAACGGGGAGCTGTTTTTT.

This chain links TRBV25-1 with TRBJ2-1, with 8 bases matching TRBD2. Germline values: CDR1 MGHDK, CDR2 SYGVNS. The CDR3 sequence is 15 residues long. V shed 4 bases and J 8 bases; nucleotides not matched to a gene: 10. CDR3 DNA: TGTGCCAGCAGTGCCCATGCAGCGGGAGAGGATGAGCAGTTCTTC. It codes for CASSAHAAGEDEQFF. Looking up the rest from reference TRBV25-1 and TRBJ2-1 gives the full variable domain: EADIYQTPRYLVIGTGKKITLECSQTMGHDKMYWYQQDPGMELHLIHYSYGVNSTEKGDLSSESTVSRIRTEHFPLTLESARPSHTSQYLCASSAHAAGEDEQFFGPGTRLTVL.

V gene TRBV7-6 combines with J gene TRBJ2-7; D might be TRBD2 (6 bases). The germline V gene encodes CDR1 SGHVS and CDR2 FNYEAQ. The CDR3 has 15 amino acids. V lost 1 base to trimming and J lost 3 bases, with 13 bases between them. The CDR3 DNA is TGTGCCAGCAGCTTAGGGGGGGATAACCGCTACGAGCAGTACTTC. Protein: CASSLGGDNRYEQYF.

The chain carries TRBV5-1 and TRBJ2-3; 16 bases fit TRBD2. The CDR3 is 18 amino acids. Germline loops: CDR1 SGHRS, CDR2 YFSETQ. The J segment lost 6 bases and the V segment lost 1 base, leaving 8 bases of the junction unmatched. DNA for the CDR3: TGCGCCAGCAGCTTGAATACCGGGACTAGCGGGAGGGCTGATACGCAGTATTTT. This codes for CASSLNTGTSGRADTQYF.

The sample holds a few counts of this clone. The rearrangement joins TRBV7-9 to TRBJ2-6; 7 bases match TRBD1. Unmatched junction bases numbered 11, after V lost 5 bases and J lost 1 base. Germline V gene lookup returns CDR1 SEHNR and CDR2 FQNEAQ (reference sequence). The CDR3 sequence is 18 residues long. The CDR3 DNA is TGTGCCAGCAGCCAGAGACAGGGAAGATCATCTGGGGCCAACGTCCTGACTTTC. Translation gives CASSQRQGRSSGANVLTF.

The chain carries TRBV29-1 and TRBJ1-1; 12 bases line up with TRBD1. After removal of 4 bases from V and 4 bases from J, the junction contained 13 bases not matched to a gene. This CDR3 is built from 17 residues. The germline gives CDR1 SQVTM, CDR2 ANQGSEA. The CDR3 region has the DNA TGCAGCGTTGGCGGGACAGGGGGCGACCCTGGGGGCACTGAAGCTTTCTTT. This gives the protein CSVGGTGGDPGGTEAFF.

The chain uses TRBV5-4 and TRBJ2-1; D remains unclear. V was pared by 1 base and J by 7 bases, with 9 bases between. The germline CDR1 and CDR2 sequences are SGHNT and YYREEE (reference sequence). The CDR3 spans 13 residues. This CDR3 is CASSLSLMNEQFF. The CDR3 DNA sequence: TGTGCCAGCAGCTTGTCACTGATGAATGAGCAGTTCTTC.

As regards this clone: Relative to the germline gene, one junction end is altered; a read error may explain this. CDR3: CASSESDRTSNQPQHF. For the CDR3, the DNA is TGCGCCAGCAGCGAGTCGGACAGGACCTCCAATCAGCCCCAGCATTTT. The chain joins TRBV10-2 to TRBJ1-5, with TRBD1 matching over 7 bases. The CDR3 loop spans 16 amino acids. Germline V gene sequence: CDR1 WSHSY, CDR2 SAAADI.

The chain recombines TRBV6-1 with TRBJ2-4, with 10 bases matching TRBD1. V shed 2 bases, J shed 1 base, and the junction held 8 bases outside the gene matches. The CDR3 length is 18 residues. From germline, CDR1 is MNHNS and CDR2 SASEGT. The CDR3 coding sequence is TGTGCCAGCAGTGAATCCCCAGACAGGGGGCTGGCCAAAAACATTCAGTACTTC. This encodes CASSESPDRGLAKNIQYF.

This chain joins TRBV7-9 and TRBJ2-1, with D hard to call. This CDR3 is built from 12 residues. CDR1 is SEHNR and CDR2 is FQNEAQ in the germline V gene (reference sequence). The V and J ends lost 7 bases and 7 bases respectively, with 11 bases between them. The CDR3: CASNLGRNEQFF. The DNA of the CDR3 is TGTGCCAGCAACCTGGGCCGGAATGAGCAGTTCTTC.

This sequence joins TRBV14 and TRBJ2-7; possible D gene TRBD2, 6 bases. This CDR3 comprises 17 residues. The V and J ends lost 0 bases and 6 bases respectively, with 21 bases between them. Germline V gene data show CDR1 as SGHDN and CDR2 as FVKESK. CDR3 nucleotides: TGTGCCAGCAGCCAAGAGTATTTGGGACTGAGTCTTCGCGAGCAGTACTTC. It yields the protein CASSQEYLGLSLREQYF.

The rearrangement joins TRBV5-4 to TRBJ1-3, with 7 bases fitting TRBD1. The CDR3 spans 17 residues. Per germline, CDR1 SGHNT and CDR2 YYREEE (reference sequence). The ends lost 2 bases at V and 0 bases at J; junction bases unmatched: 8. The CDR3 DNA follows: TGTGCCAGCAGCTTCGCGGGGGGACAGCTCTCTGGAAACACCATATATTTT. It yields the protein CASSFAGGQLSGNTIYF.

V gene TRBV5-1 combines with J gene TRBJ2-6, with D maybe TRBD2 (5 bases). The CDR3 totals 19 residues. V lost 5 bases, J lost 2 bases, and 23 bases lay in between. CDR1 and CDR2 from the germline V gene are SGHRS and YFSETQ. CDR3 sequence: CASRVTPLRVVTGANVLTF. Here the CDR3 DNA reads TGCGCCAGCAGGGTCACTCCCCTGCGGGTAGTCACTGGGGCCAACGTCCTGACTTTC.

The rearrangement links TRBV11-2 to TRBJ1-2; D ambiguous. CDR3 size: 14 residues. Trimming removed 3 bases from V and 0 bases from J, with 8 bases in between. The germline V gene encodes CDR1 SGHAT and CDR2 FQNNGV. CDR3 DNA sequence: TGTGCCAGCAGCTTCCGGGGTCCTAACTATGGCTACACCTTC. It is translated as CASSFRGPNYGYTF. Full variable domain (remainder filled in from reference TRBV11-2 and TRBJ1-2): EAGVAQSPRYKIIEKRQSVAFWCNPISGHATLYWYQQILGQGPKLLIQFQNNGVVDDSQLPKDRFSAERLKGVDSTLKIQPAKLEDSAVYLCASSFRGPNYGYTFGSGTRLTVV.

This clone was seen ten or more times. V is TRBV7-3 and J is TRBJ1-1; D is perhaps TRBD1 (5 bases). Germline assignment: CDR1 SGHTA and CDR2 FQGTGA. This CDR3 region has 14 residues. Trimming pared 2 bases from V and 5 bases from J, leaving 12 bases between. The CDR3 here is CASSLQGSQTEAFF. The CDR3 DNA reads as TGTGCCAGCAGCTTACAGGGCTCACAGACTGAAGCTTTCTTT.

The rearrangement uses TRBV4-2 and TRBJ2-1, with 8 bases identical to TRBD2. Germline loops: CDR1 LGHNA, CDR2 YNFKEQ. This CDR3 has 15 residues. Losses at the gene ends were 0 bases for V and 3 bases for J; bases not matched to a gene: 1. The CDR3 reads CASSQDTSGYNEQFF. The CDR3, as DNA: TGTGCCAGCAGCCAAGATACTAGCGGCTACAATGAGCAGTTCTTC.

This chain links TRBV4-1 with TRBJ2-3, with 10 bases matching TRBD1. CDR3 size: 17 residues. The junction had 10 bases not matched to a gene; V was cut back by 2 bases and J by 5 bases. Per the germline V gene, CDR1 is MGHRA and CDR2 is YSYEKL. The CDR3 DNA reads TGCGCCAGCAGCCAACACTCCGGGACAGGGGATGTAGATACGCAGTATTTT. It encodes CASSQHSGTGDVDTQYF.

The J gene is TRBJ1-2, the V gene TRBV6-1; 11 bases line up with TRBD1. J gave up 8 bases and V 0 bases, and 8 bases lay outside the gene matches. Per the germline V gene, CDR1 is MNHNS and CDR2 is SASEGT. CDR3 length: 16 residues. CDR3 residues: CASSEAEDRGLGGYTF. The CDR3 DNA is TGTGCCAGCAGTGAAGCAGAGGACAGGGGGCTCGGCGGCTACACCTTC.

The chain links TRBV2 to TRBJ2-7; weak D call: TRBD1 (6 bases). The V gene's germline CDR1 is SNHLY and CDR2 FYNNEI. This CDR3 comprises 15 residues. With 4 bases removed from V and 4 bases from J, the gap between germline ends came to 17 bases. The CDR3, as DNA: TGTGCCAGCAGTGCCGGGCGTCTAGACAGGTACGAGCAGTACTTC. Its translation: CASSAGRLDRYEQYF.